The rows below give T cell receptor beta chains drawn from one sample of a study of blood T cells in healthy people across ages. A single record per CDR3 protein comes from TCRdb applying MiXCR to the 5' RACE reads. The profile covers more than 1.4 million distinct CDR3 sequences, with around two fifths appearing a single time and roughly 7.9% taken by the ten largest. Sequencing used blood. Receptors were obtained from a young woman in good health. Both conserved end residues are part of each CDR3. Each record gives: clone size, D gene, V gene, J gene, CDR3 protein, CDR3 DNA. The D gene is left open where the match is weak. The size of a clone is reported for some rows only, either as once, few or many, or as a class for expanded clones.

-	TRBD1	TRBV14	TRBJ2-3	CASSPVGQGPDTQYF	TGTGCCAGCAGCCCCGTGGGACAGGGTCCAGATACGCAGTATTTT
-	-	TRBV12-3/TRBV12-4	TRBJ2-5	CASSGGAKETQYF	TGTGCCAGCTCCGGAGGAGCAAAAGAGACCCAGTACTTC
-	-	TRBV6-5	TRBJ2-7	CASSTRQSSYEQYF	TGTGCCAGCAGTACCCGACAGAGTTCCTACGAGCAGTACTTC
-	TRBD1	TRBV7-9	TRBJ2-3	CASNTQGGVTDTQYF	TGTGCCAGCAACACACAGGGGGGCGTCACAGATACGCAGTATTTT
-	TRBD1	TRBV20-1	TRBJ2-3	CSASDGTGEADTQYF	TGCAGTGCTAGCGACGGGACAGGAGAAGCAGATACGCAGTATTTT
-	TRBD2	TRBV4-1	TRBJ2-1	CAGSPLGGLAAYNEQFF	TGCGCCGGCAGCCCCCTGGGGGGACTAGCGGCCTACAATGAGCAGTTCTTC
-	TRBD1	TRBV29-1	TRBJ2-3	CSSRTGGADTQYF	TGCAGCTCCCGGACAGGGGGCGCAGATACGCAGTATTTT
few	TRBD2	TRBV7-9	TRBJ2-3	CASALGLHTDTQYF	TGTGCCAGCGCCTTGGGACTACACACAGATACGCAGTATTTT
-	TRBD1	TRBV6-6	TRBJ2-7	CASSYVRGGQGYEQYF	TGTGCCAGCAGTTACGTCCGTGGCGGACAGGGCTACGAGCAGTACTTC
few	-	TRBV12-3/TRBV12-4	TRBJ2-7	CASRLGVSSYEQYF	TGTGCCAGCAGACTAGGGGTTAGCAGTTACGAGCAGTACTTC
-	-	TRBV3-1	TRBJ2-1	CASSQDRIGEQFF	TGTGCCAGCAGCCAAGATCGGATCGGTGAGCAGTTCTTC
-	TRBD2	TRBV7-2	TRBJ2-7	CASSPDPGGSRYEQYF	TGTGCCAGCAGCCCAGACCCTGGCGGGAGTAGGTACGAGCAGTACTTC
few	-	TRBV4-2	TRBJ1-2	CASSQDLRQGGYGYTF	TGTGCCAGCAGCCAAGATCTGCGGCAGGGAGGGTACGGCTACACCTTC
-	TRBD1	TRBV6-5	TRBJ2-7	CASSYRTGGYEQYF	TGTGCCAGCAGTTACCGGACAGGGGGTTACGAGCAGTACTTC
-	TRBD2	TRBV10-1	TRBJ2-7	CARGLAGGRRYF	TGCGCCAGGGGACTAGCGGGAGGGCGCCGGTACTTC
-	-	TRBV29-1	TRBJ2-1	CSVEDRLGNEQFF	TGCAGCGTTGAAGATCGGCTGGGCAATGAGCAGTTCTTC
few	-	TRBV20-1	TRBJ1-5	CSARDKGGNQPQHF	TGCAGTGCTCGGGACAAGGGGGGCAATCAGCCCCAGCATTTT
-	-	TRBV5-6	TRBJ1-4	CASSGTDEKLFF	TGTGCCAGCAGCGGGACGGATGAAAAACTGTTTTTT
-	TRBD1	TRBV6-6	TRBJ1-2	CASSSFFDRDYYGYTF	TGTGCCAGCAGTTCATTCTTCGACAGGGACTACTATGGCTACACCTTC
-	-	TRBV6-5	TRBJ2-7	CASRGTAYNEQYF	TGTGCCAGCAGGGGGACTGCCTACAATGAGCAGTACTTC
-	-	TRBV3-1	TRBJ2-2	CASGAVSPGTGELFF	TGTGCCAGCGGGGCGGTTAGTCCGGGGACCGGGGAGCTGTTTTTT
-	-	TRBV3-1	TRBJ2-3	CASSQGGLNTDTQYF	TGTGCCAGCAGCCAAGGAGGGCTTAACACAGATACGCAGTATTTT
once	-	TRBV9	TRBJ2-2	CASSVHGVAGELFF	TGTGCCAGCAGCGTACACGGAGTTGCGGGGGAGCTGTTTTTT
once	-	TRBV7-7	TRBJ2-3	CASSVEPFRSNTQYF	TGTGCTAGCAGCGTGGAACCTTTTCGTAGTAATACGCAGTATTTT
-	TRBD2	TRBV10-3	TRBJ2-1	CAISEVEGGPYEQFF	TGTGCCATCAGTGAGGTTGAGGGAGGGCCTTATGAGCAGTTCTTC
few	-	TRBV5-5	TRBJ1-3	CASSIGDSGNTIYF	TGTGCCAGCAGCATTGGGGACTCTGGAAACACCATATATTTT
-	-	TRBV5-1	TRBJ2-1	CASSSGRGVDNEQFF	TGCGCCAGCAGCTCCGGGAGAGGTGTCGACAATGAGCAGTTCTTC
-	-	TRBV2	TRBJ1-5	CASSEGFRMSNQPQHF	TGTGCCAGCAGTGAAGGCTTTCGGATGAGCAATCAGCCCCAGCATTTT
-	-	TRBV2	TRBJ1-1	CASTGQTNTEAFF	TGTGCCAGCACCGGACAGACGAACACTGAAGCTTTCTTT
-	TRBD1	TRBV4-1	TRBJ1-1	CASSRIGQGKRTEAFF	TGCGCCAGCAGCCGGATCGGACAGGGTAAAAGGACTGAAGCTTTCTTT
-	TRBD1	TRBV20-1	TRBJ2-3	CSARGQGVIHSTDTQYF	TGCAGTGCTAGAGGTCAGGGGGTGATCCATAGCACAGATACGCAGTATTTT
-	TRBD1	TRBV19	TRBJ1-4	CATWGQGANEKLFF	TGTGCCACTTGGGGACAGGGGGCAAATGAAAAACTGTTTTTT
many	TRBD1	TRBV7-6	TRBJ1-1	CASSLGPGTAMNTEAFF	TGTGCCAGCAGCTTAGGGCCTGGGACAGCCATGAACACTGAAGCTTTCTTT
-	-	TRBV30	TRBJ1-2	CAWSRRGVNYGYTF	TGTGCCTGGAGTCGTCGGGGAGTTAACTATGGCTACACCTTC
few	-	TRBV4-2	TRBJ1-1	CASSQDRGWDTEAFF	TGTGCCAGCAGCCAAGACAGGGGATGGGACACTGAAGCTTTCTTT
-	-	TRBV6-6	TRBJ1-5	CASTVTVLGNQPQHF	TGTGCCAGCACCGTGACAGTCCTGGGCAATCAGCCCCAGCATTTT
many	-	TRBV9	TRBJ2-3	CASSTGGFTDTQYF	TGTGCCAGCAGTACCGGGGGCTTTACAGATACGCAGTATTTT
-	-	TRBV6-1	TRBJ1-2	CASSAGPLANYGYTF	TGTGCCAGCAGTGCTGGACCGCTAGCTAACTATGGCTACACCTTC
-	-	TRBV14	TRBJ1-2	CASSQVEGLEWSYTF	TGTGCCAGCAGCCAAGTAGAGGGGTTGGAGTGGAGCTACACCTTC
-	-	TRBV28	TRBJ1-1	CASSLGSWYSNTEAFF	TGTGCCAGCAGTTTAGGTAGTTGGTATTCGAACACTGAAGCTTTCTTT
-	-	TRBV18	TRBJ1-2	CASSPPAPGGGYTF	TGTGCCAGCTCACCCCCTGCTCCTGGAGGTGGCTACACCTTC
few	TRBD2	TRBV12-3/TRBV12-4	TRBJ2-5	CASSLGLAGLGETQYF	TGTGCCAGCAGTTTAGGACTAGCGGGGTTGGGAGAGACCCAGTACTTC
few	-	TRBV6-5	TRBJ1-1	CASSYMGTEAFF	TGTGCCAGCAGTTACATGGGCACTGAAGCTTTCTTT
-	-	TRBV28	TRBJ2-6	CASSRPGAVPVLTF	TGTGCCAGCAGTCGCCCGGGAGCGGTCCCTGTTCTGACTTTC
-	-	TRBV20-1	TRBJ2-3	CSARTTDTQYF	TGCAGTGCTAGAACCACAGATACGCAGTATTTT
-	-	TRBV6-5	TRBJ2-2	CASSYEPTNTGELFF	TGTGCCAGCAGTTACGAGCCTACGAACACCGGGGAGCTGTTTTTT
few	TRBD1	TRBV4-1	TRBJ1-1	CASSQPGPDRVMLMNTEAFF	TGCGCCAGCAGCCAACCAGGCCCCGACAGGGTCATGTTGATGAACACTGAAGCTTTCTTT
-	-	TRBV6-1	TRBJ1-5	CASRGGAGESNQPQHF	TGTGCCAGCAGGGGCGGGGCAGGGGAAAGCAATCAGCCCCAGCATTTT
-	-	TRBV27	TRBJ1-5	CASSLKARGGVINQPQHF	TGTGCCAGCAGTTTAAAGGCCCGGGGGGGGGTGATCAATCAGCCCCAGCATTTT
once	TRBD1	TRBV6-6	TRBJ2-7	CASSLQGDNEQYF	TGTGCCAGCAGCCTACAGGGGGACAATGAGCAGTACTTC